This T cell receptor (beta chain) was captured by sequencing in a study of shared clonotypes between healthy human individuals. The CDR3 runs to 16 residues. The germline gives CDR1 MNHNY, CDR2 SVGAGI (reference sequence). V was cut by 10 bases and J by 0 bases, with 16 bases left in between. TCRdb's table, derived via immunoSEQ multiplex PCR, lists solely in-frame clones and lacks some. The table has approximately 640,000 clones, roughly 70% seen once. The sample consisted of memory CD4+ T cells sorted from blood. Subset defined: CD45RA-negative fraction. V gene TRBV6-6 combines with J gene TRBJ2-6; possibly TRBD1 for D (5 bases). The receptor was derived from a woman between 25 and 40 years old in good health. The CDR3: CATWGRTTSGANVLTF. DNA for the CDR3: TGTGCCACATGGGGTAGGACAACCTCTGGGGCCAACGTCCTGACTTTC.